This TCR beta chain comes out of a study of regulatory T cells in long-lasting Graves disease. This sample's time point: newly diagnosed GD, antithyroid drugs for less than 3 months. PBMCs provided the RNA from which the TCR library was made. Per germline, CDR1 SGHAT and CDR2 FQNNGV. The CDR3 is 16 residues long. V lost 5 bases to trimming and J lost 1 base; unmatched junction nucleotides: 8. Investigators prepared the TCR beta libraries by applying iRepertoire HTBI primers and Arm-PCR of CDR3 regions. TCRdb recomputed calls from the multiplex PCR reads with MiXCR, one row per CDR3 protein. In the table there are about 220,000 distinct CDR3 sequences, around 20% of which are singletons. The sample was also reused in another study, on T cells in Graves' hyperthyroidism and ophthalmopathy.

This clonotype originated in a woman in her 30s with Graves disease. Sequenced here: peripheral blood mononuclear cells (PBMCs), sampled at new diagnosis, from a patient treated with antithyroid drugs. V usage is TRBV11-2 and J usage is TRBJ2-3, with 8 positions matching TRBD2. This CDR3 is CASSPRGGVGTDTQYF. CDR3 DNA sequence: TGTGCCAGCAGCCCCCGGGGGGGGGTAGGCACAGATACGCAGTATTTT. Together with reference TRBV11-2 and TRBJ2-3, the CDR3 gives the full variable domain: EAGVAQSPRYKIIEKRQSVAFWCNPISGHATLYWYQQILGQGPKLLIQFQNNGVVDDSQLPKDRFSAERLKGVDSTLKIQPAKLEDSAVYLCASSPRGGVGTDTQYFGPGTRLTVL.